This T cell receptor (beta chain) was sequenced in a study of identical twins. The V and J ends lost 5 bases and 6 bases respectively, with 19 bases between them. There are 14 residues in the CDR3. CDR1 GTSNPN and CDR2 SVGIG come from the germline V gene (reference sequence). This clonotype was detected a few times. TCRdb reanalysed the 5' RACE reads using MiXCR and keeps one entry per CDR3 protein. The sample lists 500,000 to 550,000 distinct CDR3 sequences, roughly a fifth seen once, with about 0.91% in the top ten. This sample also appeared in a second study, on T cells expressing NK-cell markers. That study reports: Sorted CD3+CD56+NKG2C+, CD3+CD56+NKG2C- and CD3+CD56-NKG2C+ T cells provided the TCR beta repertoires.

This chain uses TRBV30 with TRBJ1-2, with D possibly being TRBD1 (5 bases). The TCR comes from a woman aged 18-35 years in good health. Sequencing was done on a sample of CD4+ T cells sorted from blood. CDR3 sequence: CAWVVVTRRDGYTF. The CDR3 DNA is TGTGCCTGGGTCGTAGTCACACGCAGGGATGGCTACACCTTC.